The rows below give T cell receptor beta chains drawn from one sample of a study of early T cells in non-severe SARS-CoV-2 infection. From the 5' RACE reads, TCRdb called clonotypes with MiXCR, one entry per CDR3 protein. The data hold about 77,000 distinct CDR3 sequences, with around 5% observed a single time. Sequencing was performed on whole blood, taken at baseline. These TCRs come from an adult who was a healthcare worker with PCR-confirmed SARS-CoV-2 infection or an uninfected control (not recorded which). Each CDR3 is given with its conserved first and last residue. A D gene is named only where the DNA matches it firmly. Clone size, where shown, is once, few, many, or a class for clones that have expanded.

D gene: TRBD1
V gene: TRBV12-3/TRBV12-4
clone size: many
J gene: TRBJ2-3
CDR3 DNA: TGTGCCAGCAGTTTACCAACCGCAGGGACAGGGGGCTTAGATACGCAGTATTTT
CDR3 protein: CASSLPTAGTGGLDTQYF

D gene: -
V gene: TRBV19
clone size: few
J gene: TRBJ1-1
CDR3 DNA: TGTGCCAGTAGTAACCGGGAGGGGCCTGAAGCTTTCTTT
CDR3 protein: CASSNREGPEAFF

D gene: -
V gene: TRBV7-9
clone size: -
J gene: TRBJ2-5
CDR3 DNA: TGTGCCAGCAGCTCCCCCCTGAGTCAAGAGACCCAGTACTTC
CDR3 protein: CASSSPLSQETQYF

D gene: TRBD1
V gene: TRBV30
clone size: few
J gene: TRBJ1-6
CDR3 DNA: TGTGCCTGGAGTGACGACAGGGATAATTCACCCCTCCACTTT
CDR3 protein: CAWSDDRDNSPLHF

D gene: -
V gene: TRBV7-9
clone size: many
J gene: TRBJ1-2
CDR3 DNA: TGTGCCAGCAGCTTAACCCAAAGCGGCTACACCTTC
CDR3 protein: CASSLTQSGYTF

D gene: -
V gene: TRBV6-1
clone size: many
J gene: TRBJ1-6
CDR3 DNA: TGTGCCAGCAGTGAAGTGCGAGGGCCAGGTGATTCACCCCTCCACTTT
CDR3 protein: CASSEVRGPGDSPLHF

D gene: TRBD1
V gene: TRBV20-1
clone size: -
J gene: TRBJ2-2
CDR3 DNA: TGCAGTGCTGTCGACAGGGACGCGAACACCGGGGAGCTGTTTTTT
CDR3 protein: CSAVDRDANTGELFF

D gene: -
V gene: TRBV7-9
clone size: few
J gene: TRBJ2-5
CDR3 DNA: TGTGCCAGCAGCTTATCTTCTGGGACCTCCAAAGGATTC
CDR3 protein: CASSLSSGTSKGF

D gene: -
V gene: TRBV12-3/TRBV12-4
clone size: -
J gene: TRBJ2-7
CDR3 DNA: TGTGCCAGCAGTTTGGGAAGATACGAGCAGTACTTC
CDR3 protein: CASSLGRYEQYF

D gene: TRBD1
V gene: TRBV20-1
clone size: many
J gene: TRBJ1-1
CDR3 DNA: TGCAGTGCCCACGACAGGGCTACTGAAGCTTTCTTT
CDR3 protein: CSAHDRATEAFF

D gene: -
V gene: TRBV24-1
clone size: many
J gene: TRBJ2-3
CDR3 DNA: TGTGCCACCAGTCACTCCGGTAGCGGAGATACGCAGTATTTT
CDR3 protein: CATSHSGSGDTQYF

D gene: -
V gene: TRBV7-9
clone size: -
J gene: TRBJ2-7
CDR3 DNA: TGTGCCAGCAGCTTCTTGGAGCACTCCTACGAGCAGTACTTC
CDR3 protein: CASSFLEHSYEQYF

D gene: -
V gene: TRBV6-5
clone size: many
J gene: TRBJ1-2
CDR3 DNA: TGTGCCAGCAGCCGGACCCCCCTCTGGGGCTACACCTTC
CDR3 protein: CASSRTPLWGYTF